This entry lists 7 T cell receptor beta chains sequenced from one sample in a study of T cell repertoires in cytomegalovirus infection. Each CDR3 protein is one row after TCRdb ran MiXCR on the reads. The sample lists some 200,000 distinct CDR3 sequences, approximately 9.6% occurring once. Sequencing was done on a sample of PBMCs. Receptors originate from a human donor in good health (CMV status not recorded). Some clones in this sample may be carry-over from other donors' samples.

In this sample, this clonotype turned up many times. The genes are TRBV7-2 and TRBJ1-2; D gene ambiguous. The CDR3 consists of 13 residues. Trimming took off 0 bases at V and 4 bases at J, with 6 bases between the two ends. Germline-derived CDR1 and CDR2 are SGHTA and FQGNSA. The CDR3 reads CASSLASTYGYTF. The CDR3 DNA reads TGTGCCAGCAGCTTAGCATCCACCTATGGCTACACCTTC.

This clonotype appeared a few times. The rearrangement joins TRBV6-5 to TRBJ1-2; TRBD1 aligns across 8 bases. This CDR3 is 17 amino acids long. J gave up 4 bases and V 5 bases, and 15 bases lay outside the gene matches. Germline V CDR1 and CDR2: MNHEY, SVGAGI. The CDR3 DNA sequence: TGTGCCAGCAGTCAACGGACAGGGATTGGAGGCTTCTATGGCTACACCTTC. It encodes CASSQRTGIGGFYGYTF.

This chain joins TRBV30 and TRBJ1-1; the match to TRBD1 covers 7 bases. This CDR3 contains 12 residues. Looked up from germline, CDR1 is GTSNPN and CDR2 is SVGIG (reference sequence). The V segment lost 8 bases and the J segment 2 bases; nucleotides outside the gene matches: 5. CDR3 nucleotide sequence: TGTGCCCGCCGGGACAGAAACACTGAAGCTTTCTTT. This sequence encodes CARRDRNTEAFF.

The chain employs TRBV3-1 and TRBJ2-3, with 10 bases matching TRBD2. After removal of 8 bases from V and 4 bases from J, the junction contained 6 bases not matched to a gene. CDR3 length: 14 amino acids. Germline V gives CDR1 LGHDT, CDR2 YNNKEL (reference sequence). CDR3 in amino acids: CASSRSGGADTQYF. The CDR3 DNA is TGTGCCAGCTCCCGGAGCGGGGGGGCAGATACGCAGTATTTT.

The genes are TRBV28 and TRBJ2-7, with TRBD2 as a possible D gene (6 bases). This CDR3 is 17 amino acids long. Between the trimmed V and J ends, which lost 2 bases and 1 base, there was a span of 18 bases. CDR1 MDHEN and CDR2 SYDVKM come from the germline V gene. Here the CDR3 DNA reads TGTGCCAGCAGTTTAAGAACCCACCGTCGGGGGTCCTACGAGCAGTACTTC. Its protein is CASSLRTHRRGSYEQYF. Full variable domain (rest looked up from reference TRBV28 and TRBJ2-7): DVKVTQSSRYLVKRTGEKVFLECVQDMDHENMFWYRQDPGLGLRLIYFSYDVKMKEKGDIPEGYSVSREKKERFSLILESASTNQTSMYLCASSLRTHRRGSYEQYFGPGTRLTVT.

This clonotype was seen a handful of times. The V gene is TRBV28, the J gene TRBJ2-7, with 7 positions matching TRBD1. Trimming took 5 bases from V and 6 from J; bases not matched to a gene: 13. Germline V gives CDR1 MDHEN, CDR2 SYDVKM. This CDR3 has 15 residues. Here the CDR3 DNA reads TGTGCCAGCAGTCCCACGACAGGGTTTAGGGGCGAGCAGTACTTC. It codes for CASSPTTGFRGEQYF.

This clonotype was detected ten times or more. The gene calls are TRBV28 and TRBJ2-2; D not resolved. There are 16 residues in the CDR3. The V end lost 7 bases, the J end lost 1 base, and 16 bases lay between the germline ends. Germline V lookup: CDR1 MDHEN, CDR2 SYDVKM. The CDR3 DNA reads as TGTGCCAGCACCAAATCAGTTCGTGGGAACACCGGGGAGCTGTTTTTT. This codes for CASTKSVRGNTGELFF.